This T cell receptor beta chain was recorded in a study of shared clonotypes between healthy human individuals. As for this clone: A much larger clone differs by one base, so this may be a read error.

Germline assignment: CDR1 ENHRY and CDR2 SYGVKD. The V segment lost 9 bases and the J segment 8 bases; nucleotides outside the gene matches: 8. The length of the CDR3 is 12 residues. This table comes from immunoSEQ multiplex PCR, and its TCRdb copy is limited to in-frame clones, with some not included. The profile shows 500,000 to 650,000 clones, just over 75% of them singletons. J is TRBJ2-7 and V is TRBV10-3; 9 bases align to TRBD1. This TCR came from a woman between 40 and 55 years old in good health. Some clones in this sample may be carry-over from other donors' samples. The material sequenced was PBMCs. The DNA for the CDR3 is TGTGCCATACGACAGGGGGAGGACAAGCAGTACTTC. Its translation is CAIRQGEDKQYF.